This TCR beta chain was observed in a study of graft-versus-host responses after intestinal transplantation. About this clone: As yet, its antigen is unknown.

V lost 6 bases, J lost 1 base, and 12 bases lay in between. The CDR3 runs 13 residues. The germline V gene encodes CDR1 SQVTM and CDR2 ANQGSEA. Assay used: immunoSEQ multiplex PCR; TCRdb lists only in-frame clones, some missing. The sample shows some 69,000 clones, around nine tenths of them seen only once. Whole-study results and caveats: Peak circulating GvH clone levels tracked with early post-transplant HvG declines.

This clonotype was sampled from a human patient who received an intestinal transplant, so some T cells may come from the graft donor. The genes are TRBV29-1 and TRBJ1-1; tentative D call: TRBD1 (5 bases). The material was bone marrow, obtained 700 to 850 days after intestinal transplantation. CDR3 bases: TGCAGCGTGGCGGGACGGTCGAACACTGAAGCTTTCTTT. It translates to CSVAGRSNTEAFF.